This T cell receptor (beta chain) was identified during a study of blood T cell repertoires in COVID-19. About the study: Both acute and convalescent COVID-19 samples were obtained from the United States, Italy and Spain. PBMCs, B-cell-depleted T cells, or T cells provided the cDNA or gDNA that made up the material.

How the authors handled the data: Estimation of nucleated cell counts was performed using reference gene primer amplification. Sequencing was performed with immunoSEQ multiplex PCR; in TCRdb, only in-frame clones are kept and a portion is missing. V and J calls and clone size are those listed in that table; D and trimming were worked out from the DNA. The profile shows 75,000 to 80,000 clones, less than 90% of them singletons. The germline V gene encodes CDR1 MNHNY and CDR2 SVGAGI (reference sequence). V dropped 5 bases and J dropped 3; count of bases not matched to a gene: 10. The CDR3 is 19 residues long.

The chain combines TRBV6-6 with TRBJ2-1; 16 nucleotides agree with TRBD2. The TCR was taken from a human donor in a cohort sampled during active COVID-19. The sample taken for sequencing was peripheral blood. CDR3 loop: CASSQRGLAGGPRYNEQFF. The CDR3 DNA follows: TGTGCCAGCAGTCAACGGGGACTAGCGGGAGGGCCCCGCTACAATGAGCAGTTCTTC.